This TCR beta chain was captured by sequencing in a study of blood T cell repertoires in COVID-19. Study information: Donors in the United States, Italy and Spain gave samples during acute or convalescent COVID-19.

Original processing methods: Estimated nucleated cell counts came from reference gene primer amplification. TCRdb's table, derived via immunoSEQ multiplex PCR, lists solely in-frame clones and lacks some. V and J calls and clone size are as listed in that table; D and trimming were resolved from the DNA. This table holds some 190,000 clones, 70% to 90% found once. V lost 4 bases and J 6 bases, leaving 13 bases between the germline ends. The V gene's germline CDR1 is SGHNT and CDR2 YYREEE (reference sequence). The CDR3 spans 14 residues. This study enrolled people aged roughly 18 to 89 from around 26 US geographic areas. Participants reported their clinical history, and cohort assignment relied on those reports.

The sample taken for sequencing was PBMCs or T cells enriched from blood (not recorded which). This chain joins TRBV5-4 and TRBJ2-2; a weak D match, TRBD1 (5 bases). The receptor was derived from a man in his thirties or forties with acute COVID-19. CDR3 sequence reads: CASSPGHAAGELFF. The CDR3 nucleotides are TGTGCCAGCAGCCCTGGACACGCCGCCGGGGAGCTGTTTTTT. Complete variable domain (other parts from reference TRBV5-4 and TRBJ2-2): ETGVTQSPTHLIKTRGQQVTLRCSSQSGHNTVSWYQQALGQGPQFIFQYYREEENGRGNFPPRFSGLQFPNYSSELNVNALELDDSALYLCASSPGHAAGELFFGEGSRLTVL.